This T cell receptor (beta chain) comes out of a study of shared clonotypes between healthy human individuals. Germline-derived CDR1 and CDR2 are MDHEN and SYDVKM. This CDR3 has 17 amino acids. J lost 8 bases, V lost 6 bases, and 19 bases had no gene match. The protocol was immunoSEQ multiplex PCR, while the TCRdb copy is restricted to in-frame clones and leaves out a portion. The profile covers 1,400,000 or so clones, with approximately 98.5% appearing a single time and around 0.38% taken by the ten largest. Material: naive CD4+ T cells sorted from blood. As for subset: CD45RA+ positively selected. This clonotype originated in a man aged 25-45 years in good health. The genes are TRBV28 and TRBJ1-2; 9 nucleotides line up with TRBD1. The CDR3 spells CASSTGTGLNFGRGYTF. The CDR3 DNA follows: TGTGCCAGCAGCACCGGGACAGGGTTGAACTTTGGTCGAGGCTACACCTTC.